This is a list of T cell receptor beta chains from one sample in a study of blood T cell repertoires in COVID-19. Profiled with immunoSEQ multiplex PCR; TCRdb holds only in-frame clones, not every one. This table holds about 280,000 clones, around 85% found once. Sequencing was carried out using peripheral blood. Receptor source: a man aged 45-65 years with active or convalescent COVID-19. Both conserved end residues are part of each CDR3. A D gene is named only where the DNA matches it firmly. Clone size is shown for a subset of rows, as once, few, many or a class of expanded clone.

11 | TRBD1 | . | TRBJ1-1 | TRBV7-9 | TGTGCCAGCACCGCCGGGACAGGAGCTTTCTTT | CASTAGTGAFF
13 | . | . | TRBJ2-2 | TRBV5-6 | TGTGCCAGCAGTCGTACCCGAGCCGGGGAGCTGTTTTTT | CASSRTRAGELFF
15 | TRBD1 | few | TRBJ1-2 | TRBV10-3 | TGTGCCATCAGTGAGACTGCGACCCAGGGGGCTGGCTACACCTTC | CAISETATQGAGYTF
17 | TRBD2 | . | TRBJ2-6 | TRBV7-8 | TGTGCCAGCAGCTTAAGGGGACTAAGCACTGGGGCCAACGTCCTGACTTTC | CASSLRGLSTGANVLTF
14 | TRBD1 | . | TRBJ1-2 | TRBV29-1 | TGCAGCGTTCCGGGACAGGGATTTGACTATGGCTACACCTTC | CSVPGQGFDYGYTF
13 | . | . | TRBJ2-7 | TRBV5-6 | TGTGCCAGCAGCTTCGGGGTTCCCTACGAGCAGTACTTC | CASSFGVPYEQYF
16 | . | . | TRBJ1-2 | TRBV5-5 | TGTGCCAGCAGCCCGGGGTCAGGGAGGGGTAACTATGGCTACACCTTC | CASSPGSGRGNYGYTF
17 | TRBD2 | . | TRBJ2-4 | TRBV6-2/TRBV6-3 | TGTGCCAGCAGCCGTACGCTAGCGGGACTAGCCAAAAACATTCAGTACTTC | CASSRTLAGLAKNIQYF
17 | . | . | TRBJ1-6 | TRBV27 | TGTGCCAGCAGTTTATCTTCCTCCGGGGTGTCAATTTCACCCCTCCACTTT | CASSLSSSGVSISPLHF
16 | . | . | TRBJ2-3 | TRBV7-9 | TGTGCCAGCAGCTCAAGGATGGGTGAGGTGGCAGATACGCAGTATTTT | CASSSRMGEVADTQYF
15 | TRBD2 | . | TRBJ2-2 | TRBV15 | TGTGCCACCCGCACGACTAGCGGGAGAACCGGGGAGCTGTTTTTT | CATRTTSGRTGELFF
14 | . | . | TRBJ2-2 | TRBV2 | TGTGCCAGCAGCTTAGGGGGTGCCACCGGGGAGCTGTTTTTT | CASSLGGATGELFF
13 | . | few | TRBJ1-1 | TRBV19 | TGTGCCAGTAGTACCCGCCAGAGGACTGAAGCTTTCTTT | CASSTRQRTEAFF
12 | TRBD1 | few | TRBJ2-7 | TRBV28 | TGTGCCAGCACCGAGGACAGGAGGGAGCAGTACTTC | CASTEDRREQYF
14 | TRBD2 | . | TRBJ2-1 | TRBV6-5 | TGTGCCAGCAGTTACCCCGGGACTAGCGGTGAGCAATTCTTC | CASSYPGTSGEQFF
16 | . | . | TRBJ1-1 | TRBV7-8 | TGTGCCAGCAGCTTAGTTGGGGGCCCTAGCGGCACTGAAGCTTTCTTT | CASSLVGGPSGTEAFF
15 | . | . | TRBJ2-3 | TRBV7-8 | TGTGCCAGCAGCTTTTTGGTTACTAGCACAGATACGCAGTATTTT | CASSFLVTSTDTQYF
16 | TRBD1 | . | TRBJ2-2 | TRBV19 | TGTGCCAGTAGTGCGACAGGGGGGTGGGCAACCGGGGAGCTGTTTTTT | CASSATGGWATGELFF
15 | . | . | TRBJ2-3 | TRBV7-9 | TGTGCCAGCAGCCCCTCTTTAGGGGTAGCAGATACGCAGTATTTT | CASSPSLGVADTQYF
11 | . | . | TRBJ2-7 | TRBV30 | TGTGCCTGGTTTGAGACCTACGAGCAGTACTTC | CAWFETYEQYF
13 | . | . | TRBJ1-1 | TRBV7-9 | TGTGCCAGCAGCCGCAGGGGGAACACTGAAGCTTTCTTT | CASSRRGNTEAFF
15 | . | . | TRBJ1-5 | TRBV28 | TGTGCCAGCACTGAAAGACAGGCACCACATCAGCCCCAGCATTTT | CASTERQAPHQPQHF
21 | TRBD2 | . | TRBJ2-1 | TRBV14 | TGTGCCAGCAGCCAAGAGACGCAGGTGCGACTAGCGGGGTTGATCTACAATGAGCAGTTCTTC | CASSQETQVRLAGLIYNEQFF
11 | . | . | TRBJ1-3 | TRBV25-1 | TGTGCCAGCAGTTCGGGTTACACCATATATTTT | CASSSGYTIYF
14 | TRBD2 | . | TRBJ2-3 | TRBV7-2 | TGTGCCAGCAGCAATAGCGGGAGGAGAGATACGCAGTATTTT | CASSNSGRRDTQYF
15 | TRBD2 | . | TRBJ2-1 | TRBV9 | TGTGCCAGCAGCGAACTAGCGGGGGCCTACAATGAGCAGTTCTTC | CASSELAGAYNEQFF
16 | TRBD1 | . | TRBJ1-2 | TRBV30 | TGTGCCTGGAGTGCCTTTCACTTAAGGGACAGAACGTCCTACACCTTC | CAWSAFHLRDRTSYTF
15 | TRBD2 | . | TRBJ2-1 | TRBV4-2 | TGTGCCAGCAGCCAAGCGGGACTAAGCGGGAATGAGCAGTTCTTC | CASSQAGLSGNEQFF
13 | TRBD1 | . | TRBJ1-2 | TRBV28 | TGTGCCAGCATCCAGGACAGGGCCTCTGGCTACACCTTC | CASIQDRASGYTF
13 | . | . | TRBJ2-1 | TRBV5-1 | TGCGCCAGCAGCTTGGACGGAGACAATGAGCAGTTCTTC | CASSLDGDNEQFF
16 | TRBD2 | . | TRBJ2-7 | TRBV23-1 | TGCGCCAGCAGTCAATCTCCGGGAGGCATCTCCTACGAGCAGTACTTC | CASSQSPGGISYEQYF
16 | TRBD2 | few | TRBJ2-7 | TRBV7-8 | TGTGCCAGCAGCCCCTGGGGGGAGGGAGGGCTGTACGAGCAGTACTTC | CASSPWGEGGLYEQYF
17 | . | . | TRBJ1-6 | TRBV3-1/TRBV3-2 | TGTGCCAGCAGCCAAGATCTCGGGAGTTCCTATAATTCACCCCTCCACTTT | CASSQDLGSSYNSPLHF
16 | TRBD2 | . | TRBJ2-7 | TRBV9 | TGTGCCAGCAGCCCCCGGGAGGTTGGGTCGGGGGACGAGCAGTACTTC | CASSPREVGSGDEQYF
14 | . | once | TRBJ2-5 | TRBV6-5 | TGTGCCAGCAGGATGGCCGTCCCCCCAGAGACCCAGTACTTC | CASRMAVPPETQYF
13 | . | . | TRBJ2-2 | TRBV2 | TGTGCCAGCAGTGCCGACAGAACCGGGGAGCTGTTTTTT | CASSADRTGELFF
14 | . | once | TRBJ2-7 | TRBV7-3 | TGTGCCAGCAGCTTATTCCGGACTAATGACGAGCAGTACTTC | CASSLFRTNDEQYF
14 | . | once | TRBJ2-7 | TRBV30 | TGTGCCTGGAGAAGGATGGCGGGCGCCTACGAGCAGTACTTC | CAWRRMAGAYEQYF
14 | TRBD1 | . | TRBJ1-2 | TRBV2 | TGTGCCAGCAGTGATTTAGGGGACAGCTATGGCTACACCTTC | CASSDLGDSYGYTF
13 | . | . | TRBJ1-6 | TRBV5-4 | TGTGCCAGCAGCTTCGAGGGTCAGTCACCCCTCCACTTT | CASSFEGQSPLHF
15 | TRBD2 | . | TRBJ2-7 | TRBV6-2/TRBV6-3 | TGTGCCAGCAGTTATAGCGGGAGTCTATCCTACGAGCAGTACTTC | CASSYSGSLSYEQYF
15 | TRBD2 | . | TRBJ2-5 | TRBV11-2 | TGTGCCAGCAGCCCCACTAGCGGGAGAGGGGAGACCCAGTACTTC | CASSPTSGRGETQYF
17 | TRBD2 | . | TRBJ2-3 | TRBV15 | TGTGCCACCAGCAGAGGGTCTAGCGGAAGCTACTCCGATACGCAGTATTTT | CATSRGSSGSYSDTQYF
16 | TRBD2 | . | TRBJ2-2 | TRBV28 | TGTGCCAGCAGTTCCAGCGGGACTAGCGGGTTAGGGGAGCTGTTTTTT | CASSSSGTSGLGELFF
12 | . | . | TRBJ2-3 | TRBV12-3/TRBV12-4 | TGTGCCAGCAGTTTAGGCGGGAACCCGCAGTATTTT | CASSLGGNPQYF
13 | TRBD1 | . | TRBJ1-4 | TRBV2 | TGTGCCAGCAGTGTTGGAACAGGGGGAAAACTGTTTTTT | CASSVGTGGKLFF
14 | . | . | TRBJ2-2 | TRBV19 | TGTGCCAGTAGTAGGTCGGGAGCAACCGGGGAGCTGTTTTTT | CASSRSGATGELFF
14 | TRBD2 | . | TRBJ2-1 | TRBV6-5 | TGTGCCAGCAGGCCCATAGCGGGAGGGAATGAGCAGTTCTTC | CASRPIAGGNEQFF
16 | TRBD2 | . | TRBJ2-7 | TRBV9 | TGTGCCAGCAGCGGTCCCGGGGCGGGAGGGTGGTACGAGCAGTACTTC | CASSGPGAGGWYEQYF
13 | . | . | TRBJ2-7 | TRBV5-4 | TGTGCCAGCAGCTTGGGGGCGTATATGGAGCAGTACTTC | CASSLGAYMEQYF
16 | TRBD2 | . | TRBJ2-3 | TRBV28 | TGTGCCAGCAGTTCTTTTAGCGGGAGGTCGGTAGATACGCAGTATTTT | CASSSFSGRSVDTQYF
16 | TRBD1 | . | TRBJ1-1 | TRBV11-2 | TGTGCCAGCAGCCTACTAGCCTGGACAGGGAACACTGAAGCTTTCTTT | CASSLLAWTGNTEAFF
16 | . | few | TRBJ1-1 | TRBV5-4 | TGTGCCAGCAGCTTGGAGGCAGGGGCAATGAACACTGAAGCTTTCTTT | CASSLEAGAMNTEAFF
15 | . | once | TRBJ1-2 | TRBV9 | TGTGCCAGCAGCCTCCGTATCGAGGCTAACTATGGCTACACCTTC | CASSLRIEANYGYTF
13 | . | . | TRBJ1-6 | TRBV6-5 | TGTGCCAGCAGTCCCCAGTTTAATTCACCCCTCCACTTT | CASSPQFNSPLHF
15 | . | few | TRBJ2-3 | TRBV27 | TGTGCCAGCACGCCATTTAGCGACCGCACAGATACGCAGTATTTT | CASTPFSDRTDTQYF
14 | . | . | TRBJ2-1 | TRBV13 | TGTGCCAGCAACCCATCGCTGAGGCCGCATGAGCAGTTCTTC | CASNPSLRPHEQFF
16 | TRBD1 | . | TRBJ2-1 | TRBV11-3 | TGTGCCAGCAGCGCAGGGGTCGGCAGGGGGTACAATGAGCAGTTCTTC | CASSAGVGRGYNEQFF